This TCR beta chain is drawn from a study of blood T cell repertoires in COVID-19. Study-level information: In each case, the material was cDNA or gDNA derived from T cells, B-cell-depleted T cells, or PBMCs.

CDR1 LGHDT and CDR2 YNNKEL come from the germline V gene (reference sequence). V was pared by 5 bases and J by 6 bases, with 11 bases between. The CDR3 totals 12 residues. As handled by the study authors: Amplification with reference gene primers provided the estimates of nucleated cell counts. Assay: immunoSEQ multiplex PCR; the TCRdb copy retains only in-frame clones and omits some. V and J calls and clone size follow that table, whereas D and trimming were derived from the DNA. The repertoire holds under 200,000 clones, with around 89% as singletons. Cohorts were determined from participant-reported clinical history. Each recovered donor of Cohort 3 presented with two negative PCRs, clearance, or symptom resolution.

The sequence was collected from a woman aged 18-29 years who had recovered from COVID-19. The chain combines TRBV3-1 (or the pseudogene TRBV3-2) with TRBJ2-7; possible D gene TRBD1, 6 bases. The sequenced sample was PBMCs or T cells enriched from blood (not recorded which). The CDR3 sequence: CASSSGETEQYF. CDR3 coding DNA: TGTGCCAGCAGCTCAGGGGAAACCGAGCAGTACTTC.